These 22 T cell receptor beta chains originate from one sample sequenced in a study of T cell repertoires in cytomegalovirus infection. TCRdb used MiXCR to reprocess the reads, holding one entry per CDR3 protein. In the table there are around 450,000 distinct CDR3 sequences, under 40% of which are singletons. The specimen was PBMCs. All receptors derive from a human donor in good health (CMV status not recorded). Some clones in this sample may be carry-over from other donors' samples.

The chain carries TRBV11-2 and TRBJ2-1, with 9 nucleotides matching TRBD2. The CDR3 has 16 amino acids. In germline, CDR1 is SGHAT, CDR2 FQNNGV. V shed 1 base, J shed 8 bases, and the junction held 9 bases outside the gene matches. The CDR3 loop reads CASSLGEGLAGDEQFF. CDR3 DNA sequence: TGTGCCAGCAGCTTAGGAGAGGGACTAGCAGGAGATGAGCAGTTCTTC.

The chain recombines TRBV6-1 with TRBJ1-3; the D is unclear. Trimming stripped 4 bases from V and 11 bases from J, with 12 bases between. Germline V gene data show CDR1 as MNHNS and CDR2 as SASEGT. This CDR3 has 12 residues. The chain's CDR3 is CASSGYSGSIYF. CDR3 coding DNA: TGTGCCAGCAGTGGTTACTCCGGGTCCATATATTTT.

About this clonotype itself: One end of the junction does not line up with germline, which may come from a read error. The chain uses TRBV6-1 and TRBJ1-1; the match to TRBD1 covers 7 bases. The germline gives CDR1 MNHNS, CDR2 SASEGT. The CDR3 contains 14 residues. For the CDR3, the DNA is TGTGCCTCCCGCCAGTCAGGGGGGAACACTGAAGCGTTCTTT. Amino acid sequence: CASRQSGGNTEAFF.

This clonotype came up a few times. The chain employs TRBV19 and TRBJ1-4; D is ambiguous. The V end was cut by 7 bases, the J end by 4 bases, with 7 bases between. The CDR3 loop spans 12 amino acids. Germline V lookup: CDR1 LNHDA, CDR2 SQIVND (reference sequence). CDR3 in DNA: TGTGCCAGTAATCGGGTTAATGAAAAACTGTTTTTT. Protein sequence: CASNRVNEKLFF.

A few counts support this clonotype. The V gene is TRBV6-1, the J gene TRBJ1-5, with 7 bases matching TRBD1. Germline CDR1 is MNHNS and CDR2 is SASEGT. The V gene end was trimmed by 4 bases and the J gene end by 3 bases; junction bases not matched to a gene: 3. This CDR3 region has 14 residues. This chain's CDR3 is CASSATGDNQPQHF. The CDR3 DNA reads as TGTGCCAGCAGTGCTACAGGGGACAATCAGCCCCAGCATTTT.

This clonotype was seen a handful of times. J is TRBJ1-5 and V is TRBV5-6, with D possibly being TRBD1 (6 bases). V lost 0 bases and J lost 1, with 11 bases in between. The CDR3 loop spans 16 amino acids. Germline-derived CDR1 and CDR2 are SGHDT and YYEEEE. The CDR3 loop reads CASSLGLGGSNQPQHF. The CDR3 nucleotides read TGTGCCAGCAGCTTGGGGTTGGGGGGCAGCAATCAGCCCCAGCATTTT.

With regard to this clonotype: It may be a read error: a sequence one base away is much more abundant. V usage is TRBV28 and J usage is TRBJ2-7, with D possibly called TRBD1 or TRBD2 (5 bases each). Germline V lookup: CDR1 MDHEN, CDR2 SYDVKM. The CDR3 is 14 amino acids. CDR3 nucleotide sequence: TGTGCCAGCAGAGAAATCGGGACGAGCTACAAGCAGTACTTC. Residues: CASREIGTSYKQYF.

This chain uses TRBV25-1 with TRBJ2-1; 8 bases are shared with TRBD1. This CDR3 comprises 12 residues. Germline assignment: CDR1 MGHDK and CDR2 SYGVNS. With 7 bases clipped from V and 7 bases from J, the junction kept 3 bases outside the gene matches. CDR3 region: CASNQGANEQFF. The CDR3 DNA is TGTGCCAGCAACCAGGGGGCAAATGAGCAGTTCTTC.

V and J are TRBV7-6 and TRBJ1-3; 7 bases fit TRBD1. Germline lookup yields CDR1 SGHVS and CDR2 FNYEAQ. The CDR3 is made up of 14 amino acids. J gave up 6 bases and V 6 bases, and 8 bases lay outside the gene matches. CDR3 amino acids: CASRRGTGENTIYF. CDR3 in DNA: TGTGCCAGCAGGCGAGGAACAGGGGAAAACACCATATATTTT.

J is TRBJ2-5 and V is TRBV20-1, with TRBD1 as a possible D gene (6 bases). Trimming left V 3 bases short and J 4 bases short, with 12 bases between. Germline CDR1 DFQATT, CDR2 SNEGSKA (reference sequence). This CDR3 spans 13 amino acids. CDR3 coding DNA: TGCAGTGCTAGGAGGACAGTGCGAGAGACCCAGTACTTC. Translating gives CSARRTVRETQYF.

In regard to this clonotype: The conserved final phenylalanine or tryptophan is absent from the CDR3, which likely points to a read error. CDR3 sequence: CASSQVLQNYGYTL. CDR3 coding DNA: TGCGCCAGCAGCCAAGTTTTACAGAACTATGGCTACACCTTA. The chain employs TRBV4-1 and TRBJ1-2; no clear D gene. V shed 1 base and J shed 2 bases, with 8 bases lying between them. The CDR3 consists of 14 residues. Germline CDR1 reads MGHRA; CDR2 reads YSYEKL.

A remark on this clonotype: Germline and junction disagree at one end, which may indicate a read error. The V and J genes are TRBV7-6 and TRBJ1-5; possibly TRBD1 for D (5 bases). Per the germline V gene, CDR1 is SGHVS and CDR2 is FNYEAQ. The CDR3 covers 13 residues. This CDR3 reads CASSLGGDKPQPF. The CDR3 DNA reads as TGTGCCAGCAGCTTAGGGGGGGATAAGCCCCAGCCTTTT. The full variable domain, in which reference TRBV7-6 and TRBJ1-5 provide the parts outside the CDR3, is GAGVSQSPRYKVTKRGQDVALRCDPISGHVSLYWYRQALGQGPEFLTYFNYEAQQDKSGLPNDRFSAERPEGSISTLTIQRTEQRDSAMYRCASSLGGDKPQPFGDGTRLSIL.

The rearrangement links TRBV12-5 to TRBJ1-1, with 10 bases lining up with TRBD1. CDR3 length: 16 residues. Trimming removed 6 bases from V and 0 bases from J; junction bases left unmatched: 7. Germline V gene sequence: CDR1 LGHNT, CDR2 FRNRAP. CDR3 sequence (DNA): TGTGCTAGTGGCCTCGGGACAGGGGTCATGAACACTGAAGCTTTCTTT. Translating it yields CASGLGTGVMNTEAFF.

This clonotype was found a few times. CDR3 in amino acids: CATSTGTAPYTGELFF. The CDR3 DNA reads as TGTGCCACCAGCACGGGGACAGCACCTTACACCGGGGAGCTGTTTTTT. The rearrangement joins TRBV15 to TRBJ2-2; 7 positions agree with TRBD1. CDR3 size: 16 residues. The germline V gene has CDR1 LNHNV and CDR2 YYDKDF (reference sequence). V was pared by 4 bases and J by 3 bases, with 8 bases of the junction left unmatched.

The rearrangement joins TRBV7-2 to TRBJ1-5; D may be TRBD1 (5 bases). This CDR3 spans 15 amino acids. Germline V gene lookup returns CDR1 SGHTA and CDR2 FQGNSA. V dropped 0 bases and J dropped 0 bases, with 6 bases sitting between them. The CDR3: CASSLAGVSNQPQHF. Here the CDR3 DNA reads TGTGCCAGCAGCTTAGCAGGGGTTAGCAATCAGCCCCAGCATTTT.

This clonotype showed up just once. The chain links TRBV19 to TRBJ2-7, with D possibly TRBD2 on 6 matching bases. The CDR3 consists of 18 residues. The V gene's germline CDR1 is LNHDA and CDR2 SQIVND (reference sequence). V was trimmed by 5 bases and J by 3 bases, leaving 26 bases between them. This CDR3 reads CASSSDLFRGEIGYEQYF. CDR3 coding DNA: TGTGCCAGTAGTTCCGACCTGTTTCGCGGGGAGATCGGCTACGAGCAGTACTTC.

This clonotype was observed at least ten times. The chain links TRBV7-2 to TRBJ1-6; no reliable D call. From germline, CDR1 is SGHTA and CDR2 FQGNSA. The CDR3 runs 13 residues. V lost 1 base and J 14 bases, leaving 12 bases between the germline ends. CDR3 protein: CASSLESPSALHF. CDR3 in DNA: TGTGCCAGCAGCTTAGAGTCCCCCTCGGCCCTCCACTTT.

V gene TRBV28 combines with J gene TRBJ1-3, with D perhaps TRBD1 (5 bases). The length of the CDR3 is 16 residues. V lost 4 bases to trimming and J lost 1 base, with 14 bases between them. CDR1 and CDR2 from the germline V gene are MDHEN and SYDVKM. CDR3 sequence: CASSSLGASSGNTIYF. CDR3 nucleotides: TGTGCCAGCAGTTCGCTAGGGGCCTCTTCTGGAAACACCATATATTTT.

The rearrangement uses TRBV3-1 and TRBJ2-3; D remains ambiguous. Trimming took off 4 bases at V and 6 bases at J, with 14 bases between the two ends. CDR3 size: 14 residues. CDR1 is LGHDT and CDR2 is YNNKEL in the germline V gene (reference sequence). CDR3 DNA sequence: TGTGCCAGCAGCCCTCCCATCTCTGCGGATACGCAGTATTTT. The encoded protein is CASSPPISADTQYF.

The chain has TRBV2 and TRBJ2-1; perhaps TRBD1 as D (5 bases). Deletions cut 0 bases from V and 11 bases from J, with 14 bases between. This CDR3 contains 14 residues. Germline V CDR1 and CDR2: SNHLY, FYNNEI. CDR3 nucleotides: TGTGCCAGCAGTGAAGCGCTTCAGGGTAACAAGCAGTTCTTC. Translation: CASSEALQGNKQFF.

The table lists this clonotype with a few counts. As DNA, the CDR3 is TGTGCCAGCAGTTTAAGAGCAGTGGAGGAGACCCAGTACTTC. Translation: CASSLRAVEETQYF. The gene calls are TRBV12-3 or TRBV12-4 and TRBJ2-5, with D unclear. The V and J ends lost 2 bases and 5 bases respectively, with 12 bases between them. The CDR3 sequence is 14 residues long.

This clonotype was counted ten times or more. V and J are TRBV7-2 and TRBJ2-7; D is possibly TRBD1 (5 bases). Per the germline V gene, CDR1 is SGHTA and CDR2 is FQGNSA. V was shortened by 5 bases and J by 0 bases, with 11 bases between the two germline ends. The CDR3 has 14 amino acids. CDR3 loop: CASSPTVGSYEQYF. The CDR3 nucleotides read TGTGCCAGCAGCCCGACAGTTGGCTCCTACGAGCAGTACTTC.